This T cell receptor beta chain was profiled in a study of blood T cell repertoires in COVID-19. Overall study: Acute and convalescent COVID-19 samples came from the United States, Italy and Spain. From T cells, B-cell-depleted T cells, or PBMCs came the material, which was cDNA or gDNA.

Adults between roughly 18 and 90 years of age took part from 24 US areas. Between the trimmed V and J ends, which lost 5 bases and 14 bases, there was a span of 16 bases. Germline V gene data show CDR1 as MNHEY and CDR2 as SMNVEV (reference sequence). The CDR3 is 12 residues long. The method was immunoSEQ multiplex PCR; TCRdb's version includes in-frame clones alone and lacks a portion of them. This table holds 140,000 to 150,000 clones, 84% found once. The sequenced material came from PBMCs or T cells enriched from blood (not recorded which). The chain links TRBV27 to TRBJ2-1, with D maybe TRBD1 (5 bases). The clonotype originates from a woman in her fifties or sixties who had been exposed to COVID-19. The CDR3 loop reads CASSGRRQLEFF. CDR3 DNA: TGTGCCAGCAGTGGAAGAAGACAGTTGGAGTTCTTC.